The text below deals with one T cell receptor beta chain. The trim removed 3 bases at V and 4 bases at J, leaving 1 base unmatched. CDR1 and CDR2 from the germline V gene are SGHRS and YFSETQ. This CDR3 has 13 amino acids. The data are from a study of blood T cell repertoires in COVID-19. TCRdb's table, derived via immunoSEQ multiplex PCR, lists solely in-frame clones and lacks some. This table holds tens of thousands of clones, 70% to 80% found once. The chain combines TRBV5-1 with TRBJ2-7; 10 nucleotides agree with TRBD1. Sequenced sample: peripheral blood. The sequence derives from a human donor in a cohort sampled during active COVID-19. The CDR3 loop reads CASSWDRGYEQYF. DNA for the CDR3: TGCGCCAGCAGCTGGGACAGGGGATACGAGCAGTACTTC.